This T cell receptor (beta chain) was retrieved from a study of blood T cells in healthy people across ages. CDR3 length: 16 amino acids. The V gene lost 1 base and the J gene lost 0 bases, with 13 bases spanning the gap. The germline V gene has CDR1 LGHDT and CDR2 YNNKEL (reference sequence). This clonotype was seen a few times. Its specificity is unknown. Overall study findings and caveats: Roughly linearly, TCR beta diversity per million T cells fell as age increased. More naive CD4+ cells and higher diversity were found in long-lived than in aged donors. One million T cells yielded diversity estimates that were considered underestimates.

Through a sample-barcoded 5' primer and a J-beta primer mix, a second PCR was run for 7 to 11 cycles. TCRdb analysed the 5' RACE reads with MiXCR anew, one entry per CDR3 protein. The table shows about 1.6 million distinct CDR3 sequences, with roughly 32% occurring only once. This receptor was taken from a woman between 25 and 40 years old in good health. Sequences were obtained from blood. V gene TRBV3-1 combines with J gene TRBJ2-7, with D maybe TRBD1 (5 bases). This CDR3 is CASSQGHQGASYEQYF. CDR3 DNA: TGTGCCAGCAGCCAAGGGCATCAGGGCGCCTCCTACGAGCAGTACTTC.